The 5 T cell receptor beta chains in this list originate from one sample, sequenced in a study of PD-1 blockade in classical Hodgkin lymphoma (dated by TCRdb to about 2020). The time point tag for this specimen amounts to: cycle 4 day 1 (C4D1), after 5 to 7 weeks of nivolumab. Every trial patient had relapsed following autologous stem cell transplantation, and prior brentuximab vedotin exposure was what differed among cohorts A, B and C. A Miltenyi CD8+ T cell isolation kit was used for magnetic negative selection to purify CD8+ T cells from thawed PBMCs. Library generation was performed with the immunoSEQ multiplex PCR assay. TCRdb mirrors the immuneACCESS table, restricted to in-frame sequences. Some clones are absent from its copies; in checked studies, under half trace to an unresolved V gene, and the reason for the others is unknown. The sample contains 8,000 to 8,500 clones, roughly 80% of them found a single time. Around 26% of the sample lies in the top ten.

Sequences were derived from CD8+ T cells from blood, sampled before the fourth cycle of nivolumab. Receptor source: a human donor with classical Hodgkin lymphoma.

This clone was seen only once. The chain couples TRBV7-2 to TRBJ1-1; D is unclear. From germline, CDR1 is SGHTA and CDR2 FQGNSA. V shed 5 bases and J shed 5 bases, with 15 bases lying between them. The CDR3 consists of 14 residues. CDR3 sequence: CASSPWTRRTEAFF. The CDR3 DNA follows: TGTGCCAGCAGCCCCTGGACTCGGAGGACTGAAGCTTTCTTT.

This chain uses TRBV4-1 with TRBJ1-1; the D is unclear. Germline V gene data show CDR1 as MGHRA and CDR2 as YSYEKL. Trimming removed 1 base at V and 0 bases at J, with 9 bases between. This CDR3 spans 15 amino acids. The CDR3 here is CASSQGGWMNTEAFF. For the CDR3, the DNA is TGCGCCAGCAGCCAAGGAGGGTGGATGAACACTGAAGCTTTCTTT.

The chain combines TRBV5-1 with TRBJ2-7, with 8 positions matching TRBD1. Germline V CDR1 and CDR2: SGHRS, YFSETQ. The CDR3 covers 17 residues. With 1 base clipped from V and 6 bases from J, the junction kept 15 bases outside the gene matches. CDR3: CASSLYPGGRPILEQYF. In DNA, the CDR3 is TGCGCCAGCAGCTTGTATCCAGGGGGCCGCCCAATTCTCGAGCAGTACTTC. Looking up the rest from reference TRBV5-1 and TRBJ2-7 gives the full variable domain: KAGVTQTPRYLIKTRGQQVTLSCSPISGHRSVSWYQQTPGQGLQFLFEYFSETQRNKGNFPGRFSGRQFSNSRSEMNVSTLELGDSALYLCASSLYPGGRPILEQYFGPGTRLTVT.

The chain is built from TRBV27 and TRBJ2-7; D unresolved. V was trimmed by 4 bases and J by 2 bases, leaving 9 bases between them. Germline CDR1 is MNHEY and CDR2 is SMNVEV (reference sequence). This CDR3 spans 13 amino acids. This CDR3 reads CASSWDGTYEQYF. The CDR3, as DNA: TGTGCCAGCAGTTGGGATGGAACCTACGAGCAGTACTTC.

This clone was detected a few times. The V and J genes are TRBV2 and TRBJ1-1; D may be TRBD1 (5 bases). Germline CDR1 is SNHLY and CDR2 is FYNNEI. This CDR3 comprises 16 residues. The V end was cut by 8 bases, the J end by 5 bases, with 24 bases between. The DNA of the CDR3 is TGTGCCAGCCACATATCGTGGGGGGATACTCGGACTGAAGCTTTCTTT. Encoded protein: CASHISWGDTRTEAFF.